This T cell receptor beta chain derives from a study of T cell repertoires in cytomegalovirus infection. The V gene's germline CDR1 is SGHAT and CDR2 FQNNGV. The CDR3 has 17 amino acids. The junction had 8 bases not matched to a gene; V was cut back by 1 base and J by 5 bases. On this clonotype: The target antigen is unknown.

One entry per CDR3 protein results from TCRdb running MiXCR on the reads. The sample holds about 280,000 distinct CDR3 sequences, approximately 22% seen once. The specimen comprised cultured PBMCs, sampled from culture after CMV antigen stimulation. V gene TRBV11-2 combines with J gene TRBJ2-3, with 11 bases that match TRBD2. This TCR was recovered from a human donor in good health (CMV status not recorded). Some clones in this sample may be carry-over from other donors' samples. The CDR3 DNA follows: TGTGCCAGCAGCTTAGGAGTGACTAGCGGGACTGGAGATACGCAGTATTTT. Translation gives CASSLGVTSGTGDTQYF.